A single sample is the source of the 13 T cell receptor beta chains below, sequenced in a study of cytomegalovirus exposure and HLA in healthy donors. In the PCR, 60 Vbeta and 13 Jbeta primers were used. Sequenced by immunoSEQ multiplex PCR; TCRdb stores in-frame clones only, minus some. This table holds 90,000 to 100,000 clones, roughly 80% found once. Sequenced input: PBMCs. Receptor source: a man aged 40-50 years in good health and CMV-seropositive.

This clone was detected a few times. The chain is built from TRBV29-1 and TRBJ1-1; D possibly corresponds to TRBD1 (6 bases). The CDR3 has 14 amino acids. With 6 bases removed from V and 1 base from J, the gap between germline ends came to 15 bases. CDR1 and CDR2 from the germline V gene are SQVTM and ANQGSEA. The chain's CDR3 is CSVEEWTANTEAFF. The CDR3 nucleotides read TGCAGCGTCGAGGAGTGGACAGCGAACACTGAAGCTTTCTTT.

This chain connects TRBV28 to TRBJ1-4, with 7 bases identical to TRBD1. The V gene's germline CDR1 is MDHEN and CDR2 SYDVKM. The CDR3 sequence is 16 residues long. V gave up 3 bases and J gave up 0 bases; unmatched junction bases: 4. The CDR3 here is CASSFSQGATNEKLFF. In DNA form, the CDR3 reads TGTGCCAGCAGTTTCTCTCAGGGGGCAACTAATGAAAAACTGTTTTTT.

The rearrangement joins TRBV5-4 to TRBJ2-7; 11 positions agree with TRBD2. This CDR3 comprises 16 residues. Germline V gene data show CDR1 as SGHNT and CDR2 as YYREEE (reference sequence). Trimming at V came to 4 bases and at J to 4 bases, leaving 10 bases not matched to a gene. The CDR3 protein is CASSPATSGSGYEQYF. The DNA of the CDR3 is TGTGCCAGCAGCCCGGCCACTAGCGGGAGCGGGTACGAGCAGTACTTC.

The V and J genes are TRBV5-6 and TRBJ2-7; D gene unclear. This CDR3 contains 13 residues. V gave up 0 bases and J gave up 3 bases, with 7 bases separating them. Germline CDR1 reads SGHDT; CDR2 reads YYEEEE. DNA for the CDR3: TGTGCCAGCAGCTTGGCCAGTGGCTACGAGCAGTACTTC. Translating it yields CASSLASGYEQYF.

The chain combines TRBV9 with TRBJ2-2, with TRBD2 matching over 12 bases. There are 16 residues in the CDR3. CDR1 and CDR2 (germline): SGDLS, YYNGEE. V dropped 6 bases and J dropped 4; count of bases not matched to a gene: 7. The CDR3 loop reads CASNRLAGVGTGELFF. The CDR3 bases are TGTGCCAGCAACCGACTAGCGGGAGTGGGCACCGGGGAGCTGTTTTTT.

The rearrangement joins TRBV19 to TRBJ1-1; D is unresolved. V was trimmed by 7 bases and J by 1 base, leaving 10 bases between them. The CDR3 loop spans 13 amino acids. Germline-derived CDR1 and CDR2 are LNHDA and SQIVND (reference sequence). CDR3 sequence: CASNDLRNTEAFF. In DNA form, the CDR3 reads TGTGCCAGTAACGATCTAAGGAACACTGAAGCTTTCTTT.

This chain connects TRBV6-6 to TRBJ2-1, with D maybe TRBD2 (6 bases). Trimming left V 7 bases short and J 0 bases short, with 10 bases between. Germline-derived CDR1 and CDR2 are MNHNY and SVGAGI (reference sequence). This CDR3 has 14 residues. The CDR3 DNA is TGTGCCAGCATGAGCGGGCCCTCCTACAATGAGCAGTTCTTC. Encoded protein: CASMSGPSYNEQFF.

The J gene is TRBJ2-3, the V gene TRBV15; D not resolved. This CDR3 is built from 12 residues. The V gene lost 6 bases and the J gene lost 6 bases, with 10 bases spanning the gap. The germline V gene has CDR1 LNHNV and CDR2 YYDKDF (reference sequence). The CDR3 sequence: CATSHDGDTQYF. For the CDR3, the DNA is TGTGCCACCAGTCACGACGGGGATACGCAGTATTTT.

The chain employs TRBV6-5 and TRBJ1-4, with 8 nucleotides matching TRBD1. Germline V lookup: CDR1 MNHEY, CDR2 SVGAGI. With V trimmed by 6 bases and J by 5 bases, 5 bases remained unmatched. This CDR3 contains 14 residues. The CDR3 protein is CASRSQGANEKLFF. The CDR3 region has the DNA TGTGCCAGCAGAAGCCAGGGGGCCAATGAAAAACTGTTTTTT.

This CDR3 reads CASSQGQGNEKLFF. The DNA for the CDR3 is TGCGCCAGCAGCCAAGGACAGGGAAATGAAAAACTGTTTTTT. This rearrangement joins TRBV4-1 to TRBJ1-4, with 7 bases lining up with TRBD1. CDR3 size: 14 residues. V lost 1 base, J lost 5 bases, and 1 base stayed unmatched. CDR1 MGHRA and CDR2 YSYEKL come from the germline V gene.

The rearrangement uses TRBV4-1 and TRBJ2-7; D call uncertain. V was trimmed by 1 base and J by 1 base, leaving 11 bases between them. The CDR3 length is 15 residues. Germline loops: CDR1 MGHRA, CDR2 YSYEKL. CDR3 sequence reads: CASSQGQAASYEQYF. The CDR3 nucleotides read TGCGCCAGCAGCCAAGGTCAGGCTGCATCCTACGAGCAGTACTTC.

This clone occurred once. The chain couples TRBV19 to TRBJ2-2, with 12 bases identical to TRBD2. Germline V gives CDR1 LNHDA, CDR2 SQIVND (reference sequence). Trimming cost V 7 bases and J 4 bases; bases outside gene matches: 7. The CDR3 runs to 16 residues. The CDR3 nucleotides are TGTGCCAGTACCCTGGGACTAGCGGGCCTCACCGGGGAGCTGTTTTTT. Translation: CASTLGLAGLTGELFF.

The CDR3 sequence is CASSLSGAGLSYEQYF. CDR3 DNA: TGTGCCAGCAGCTTAAGCGGAGCGGGTCTATCCTACGAGCAGTACTTC. V and J are TRBV7-2 and TRBJ2-7; D is perhaps TRBD2 (6 bases). Germline-derived CDR1 and CDR2 are SGHTA and FQGNSA. Trimming shortened V by 2 bases and J by 1 base, and 15 bases separated the two germline ends. CDR3 length: 16 amino acids. Combining the CDR3 with reference TRBV7-2 and TRBJ2-7 gives the whole variable domain GAGVSQSPSNKVTEKGKDVELRCDPISGHTALYWYRQSLGQGLEFLIYFQGNSAPDKSGLPSDRFSAERTGGSVSTLTIQRTQQEDSAVYLCASSLSGAGLSYEQYFGPGTRLTVT.